This T cell receptor (beta chain) was captured by sequencing in a study of T-cell memory formation after mild COVID-19. Whole-study findings and limits: While clones contracting from day 15 to 85 were balanced between CD4 and CD8, later expanders leaned CD4+.

A single record per CDR3 protein comes from TCRdb applying MiXCR to the 5' RACE reads. Of 65,000 to 90,000 distinct CDR3 sequences in the sample, 9.5% to 15% were seen once. This clonotype was counted ten times or more. Its antigen remains unidentified. V lost 2 bases and J 0 bases, leaving 10 bases between the germline ends. The germline gives CDR1 SGDLS, CDR2 YYNGEE. The CDR3 sequence is 15 residues long. Sequencing was done on a sample of PBMCs or a T cell subset sorted from them (not recorded which). This TCR derives from a man aged 18 to 30 who had mild COVID-19 (a few samples of this study predate the infection). Cell type and time point are not known. J is TRBJ2-3 and V is TRBV9; possibly TRBD1 for D (6 bases). The CDR3 DNA reads TGTGCCAGCAGCGTTGGGGGCCTGAGCACAGATACGCAGTATTTT. Translated: CASSVGGLSTDTQYF.